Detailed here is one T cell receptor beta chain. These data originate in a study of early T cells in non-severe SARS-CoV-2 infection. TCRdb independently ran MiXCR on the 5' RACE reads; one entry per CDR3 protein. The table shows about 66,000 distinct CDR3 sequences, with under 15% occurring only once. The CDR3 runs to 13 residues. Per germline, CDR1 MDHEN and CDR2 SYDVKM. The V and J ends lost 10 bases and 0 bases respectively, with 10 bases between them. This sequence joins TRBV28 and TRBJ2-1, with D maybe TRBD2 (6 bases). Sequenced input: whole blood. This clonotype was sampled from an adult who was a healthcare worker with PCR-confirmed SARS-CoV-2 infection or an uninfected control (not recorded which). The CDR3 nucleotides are TGTGCCACCGGCGGGATCTCCTACAATGAGCAGTTCTTC. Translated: CATGGISYNEQFF.